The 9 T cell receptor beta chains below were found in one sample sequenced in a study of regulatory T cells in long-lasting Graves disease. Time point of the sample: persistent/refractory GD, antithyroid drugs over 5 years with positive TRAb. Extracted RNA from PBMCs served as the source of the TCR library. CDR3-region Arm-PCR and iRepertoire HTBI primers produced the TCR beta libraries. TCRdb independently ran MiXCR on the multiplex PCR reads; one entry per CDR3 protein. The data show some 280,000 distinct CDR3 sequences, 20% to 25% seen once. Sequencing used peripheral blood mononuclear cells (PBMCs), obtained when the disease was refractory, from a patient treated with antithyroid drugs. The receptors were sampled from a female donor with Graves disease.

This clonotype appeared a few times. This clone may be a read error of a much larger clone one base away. CDR3 in DNA: TGTGCCAGCAGTCTTTACAGGGACCCGAAAACTGGAGCTTTCTTT. Protein sequence: CASSLYRDPKTGAFF. The chain has TRBV28 and TRBJ1-1, with D perhaps TRBD1 (6 bases). The CDR3 covers 15 residues. Germline lookup yields CDR1 MDHEN and CDR2 SYDVKM. Full variable domain (remainder filled in from reference TRBV28 and TRBJ1-1): DVKVTQSSRYLVKRTGEKVFLECVQDMDHENMFWYRQDPGLGLRLIYFSYDVKMKEKGDIPEGYSVSREKKERFSLILESASTNQTSMYLCASSLYRDPKTGAFFGQGTRLTVV.

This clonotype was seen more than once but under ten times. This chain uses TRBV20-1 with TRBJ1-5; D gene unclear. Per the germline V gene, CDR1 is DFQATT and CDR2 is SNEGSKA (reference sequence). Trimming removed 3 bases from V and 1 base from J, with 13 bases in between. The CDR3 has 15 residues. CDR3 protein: CSARDVTGSNQPQHF. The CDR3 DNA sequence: TGCAGTGCTAGGGATGTTACGGGGAGCAATCAGCCCCAGCATTTT.

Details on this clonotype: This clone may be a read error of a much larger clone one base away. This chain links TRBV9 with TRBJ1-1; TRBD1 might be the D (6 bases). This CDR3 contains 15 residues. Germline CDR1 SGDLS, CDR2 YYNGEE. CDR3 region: CASSPRTEMNTEASF. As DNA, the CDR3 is TGTGCCAGCAGCCCCCGGACAGAGATGAACACTGAAGCTTCCTTT.

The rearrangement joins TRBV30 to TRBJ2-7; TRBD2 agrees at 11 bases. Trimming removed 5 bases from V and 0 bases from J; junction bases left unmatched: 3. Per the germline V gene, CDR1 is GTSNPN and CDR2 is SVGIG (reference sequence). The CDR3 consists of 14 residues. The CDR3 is CAWGTSGGSYEQYF. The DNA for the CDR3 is TGTGCCTGGGGAACTAGCGGGGGCTCCTACGAGCAGTACTTC.

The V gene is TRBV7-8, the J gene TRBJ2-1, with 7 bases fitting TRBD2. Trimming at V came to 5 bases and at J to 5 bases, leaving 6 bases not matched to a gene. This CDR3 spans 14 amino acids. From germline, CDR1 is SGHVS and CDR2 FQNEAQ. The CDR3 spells CASSTGLGDNEQFF. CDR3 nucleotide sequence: TGTGCCAGCAGCACAGGACTAGGAGACAATGAGCAGTTCTTC.

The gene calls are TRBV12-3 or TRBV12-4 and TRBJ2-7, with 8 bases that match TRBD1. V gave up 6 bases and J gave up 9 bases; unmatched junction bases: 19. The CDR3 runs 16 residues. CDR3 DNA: TGTGCCAGCAGCCGCTACCAATTACAGGGGGAAGGGGGGCAGTACTTC. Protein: CASSRYQLQGEGGQYF.

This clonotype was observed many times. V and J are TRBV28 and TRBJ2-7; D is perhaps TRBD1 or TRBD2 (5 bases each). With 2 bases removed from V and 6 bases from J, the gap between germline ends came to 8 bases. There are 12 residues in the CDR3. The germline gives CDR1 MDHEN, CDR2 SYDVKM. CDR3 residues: CASSLMGTEQYF. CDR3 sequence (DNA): TGTGCCAGCAGTTTAATGGGGACCGAGCAGTACTTC. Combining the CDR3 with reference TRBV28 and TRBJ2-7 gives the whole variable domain DVKVTQSSRYLVKRTGEKVFLECVQDMDHENMFWYRQDPGLGLRLIYFSYDVKMKEKGDIPEGYSVSREKKERFSLILESASTNQTSMYLCASSLMGTEQYFGPGTRLTVT.

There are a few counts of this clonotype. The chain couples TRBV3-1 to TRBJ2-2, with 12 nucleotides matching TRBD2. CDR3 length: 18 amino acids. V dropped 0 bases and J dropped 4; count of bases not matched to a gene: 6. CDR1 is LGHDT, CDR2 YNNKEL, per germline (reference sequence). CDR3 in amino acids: CASSQDWGLAGFTGELFF. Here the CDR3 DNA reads TGTGCCAGCAGCCAAGACTGGGGACTAGCGGGTTTCACCGGGGAGCTGTTTTTT.

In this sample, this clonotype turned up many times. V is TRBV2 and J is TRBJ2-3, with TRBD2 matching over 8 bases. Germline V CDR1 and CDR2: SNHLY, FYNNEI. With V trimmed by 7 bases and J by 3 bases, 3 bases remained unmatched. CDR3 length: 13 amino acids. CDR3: CASKRGRTDTQYF. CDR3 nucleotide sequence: TGTGCCAGCAAGCGGGGGCGTACAGATACGCAGTATTTT.